This T cell receptor (beta chain) was found in a study of blood T cell repertoires in COVID-19. Study background: T cells, B-cell-depleted T cells, or PBMCs provided the cDNA or gDNA that served as material.

Original handling: From reference gene primer amplification, estimates of nucleated cell counts were derived. Data came from immunoSEQ multiplex PCR; TCRdb stores just in-frame clones and leaves some out. Clonal size and the V and J genes are those of that table, whereas D and trimming came from the DNA. The sample carries a few hundred thousand clones, 85% to 90% recorded once. V lost 5 bases and J lost 6, with 18 bases in between. The CDR3 runs to 15 residues. Looked up from germline, CDR1 is SGHVS and CDR2 is FNYEAQ. The source material was peripheral blood. The chain recombines TRBV7-6 with TRBJ2-3, with D perhaps TRBD2 (6 bases). The receptor was derived from a man aged 55 to 70 who had recovered from COVID-19. The CDR3 nucleotides are TGTGCCAGCAGCACCACTAGCCCGGGAAAGGATACGCAGTATTTT. Translation: CASSTTSPGKDTQYF.